This TCR beta chain was obtained from a study of technical replicates of blood from several donors. TCRdb's table, derived via immunoSEQ multiplex PCR, lists solely in-frame clones and lacks some. The top ten hold less than 0.25% of the sample, which has about 98,000 clones, 90% to 96% seen once. This clone was picked up one time. Germline loops: CDR1 LNHDA, CDR2 SQIVND (reference sequence). Germline trimming cut 7 bases from V and 7 bases from J; bases unmatched to any gene: 6. The CDR3 sequence is 14 residues long. The V gene is TRBV19, the J gene TRBJ1-5, with 11 bases lining up with TRBD1. The receptor was isolated from a human donor in good health. The sequenced sample consisted of T cells isolated from PBMCs. The CDR3 DNA sequence: TGTGCCAGTAACGGACAGGGGGCACGGCAGCCCCAGCATTTT. Its protein is CASNGQGARQPQHF.